This passage covers 6 T cell receptor beta chains from one sample sequenced in a study of cytomegalovirus exposure and HLA in healthy donors (TCRdb year 2017). The protocol used for the library was the immunoSEQ multiplex PCR assay. For the multiplex PCR, a mixture combining 60 forward primers for TCR Vbeta segments and 13 reverse primers for TCR Jbeta segments was used. Entries here come from immuneACCESS through TCRdb and include only in-frame sequences with V and J called. Some clones fail to appear in such tables; in the studies checked, an unresolved V gene covers under half of the shortfall, and the cause of the remainder is unknown. The sample includes about 250,000 clones, with around nine tenths observed a single time. The biggest ten clones account for roughly 1.6% of the sample. Material: PBMCs. The receptors originated from a girl aged 2 to 9 in good health and CMV-seronegative.

The chain joins TRBV5-1 to TRBJ2-7; TRBD2 agrees at 11 bases. The CDR3 length is 17 residues. With V trimmed by 3 bases and J by 7 bases, 15 bases remained unmatched. Germline CDR1 and CDR2: SGHRS and YFSETQ. The CDR3 coding sequence is TGCGCCAGCAGCTCCTCTAGCGGGAGGCCTGAATCGAGAGAGCAGTACTTC. It is translated as CASSSSSGRPESREQYF.

In the case of this clone: Other DNA sequences within the sample encode an identical CDR3. V and J are TRBV18 and TRBJ2-3, with 8 bases identical to TRBD1. This CDR3 spans 11 amino acids. Germline V CDR1 and CDR2: KGHSH, LQKENI. The V segment lost 6 bases and the J segment 11 bases; nucleotides outside the gene matches: 4. The CDR3 DNA sequence: TGTGCCAGCTCGCCGGACAGGGAGCAGTATTTT. It translates to CASSPDREQYF. The complete variable domain, with remaining parts taken from reference TRBV18 and TRBJ2-3, reads NAGVMQNPRHLVRRRGQEARLRCSPMKGHSHVYWYRQLPEEGLKFMVYLQKENIIDESGMPKERFSAEFPKEGPSILRIQQVVRGDSAAYFCASSPDREQYFGPGTRLTVL.

The V gene is TRBV6-6, the J gene TRBJ2-3, with D uncertain. V lost 2 bases, J lost 5 bases, and 11 bases lay in between. The CDR3 has 14 amino acids. The V gene's germline CDR1 is MNHNY and CDR2 SVGAGI (reference sequence). The CDR3 bases are TGTGCCAGCAGTTACGTATCGTCGGGAGATACGCAGTATTTT. This gives the protein CASSYVSSGDTQYF.

The chain links TRBV7-9 to TRBJ2-2; maybe TRBD2 (5 bases). Germline V gives CDR1 SEHNR, CDR2 FQNEAQ (reference sequence). Trimming shortened V by 1 base and J by 4 bases, and 16 bases separated the two germline ends. The length of the CDR3 is 17 residues. As DNA, the CDR3 is TGTGCCAGCAGCTTAGAGGTGGTAGCGAGTTTCACCGGGGAGCTGTTTTTT. Its translation is CASSLEVVASFTGELFF.

The table lists this clone with a count of one. J is TRBJ2-7 and V is TRBV4-2, with 9 bases identical to TRBD2. The CDR3 is 15 residues long. Trimming removed 5 bases from V and 6 bases from J; junction bases left unmatched: 11. The V gene's germline CDR1 is LGHNA and CDR2 YNFKEQ. The DNA for the CDR3 is TGTGCCAGCAGCGAAGCGGGAGGCCTTGGGCCCGAGCAGTACTTC. Protein: CASSEAGGLGPEQYF.

This clone was observed a single time. This sequence joins TRBV6-5 and TRBJ1-6; 8 bases map to TRBD1. The length of the CDR3 is 15 residues. The germline V gene has CDR1 MNHEY and CDR2 SVGAGI. V was pared by 7 bases and J by 10 bases, with 12 bases of the junction left unmatched. The CDR3 DNA follows: TGTGCCAGCACCGTCAAGGACAGGGAGAGGTCACCCCTCCACTTT. Its translation is CASTVKDRERSPLHF.